Each of the 30 T cell receptor beta chains below was sequenced from the same sample in a study of blood T cell repertoires in COVID-19. Libraries were prepared by immunoSEQ multiplex PCR; TCRdb keeps only in-frame clonotypes and omits some of them. The data hold about 91,000 clones, with approximately 90% observed a single time. What was sequenced was peripheral blood. These receptor sequences come from an elderly woman with active COVID-19.

This sequence joins TRBV28 and TRBJ2-1; weak D call: TRBD1 (6 bases). Germline V gene data show CDR1 as MDHEN and CDR2 as SYDVKM. The CDR3 sequence is 14 residues long. The V end was cut by 8 bases, the J end by 9 bases, with 20 bases between. The CDR3 coding sequence is TGTGCCAGCGCGTTGGGGGCCCGGAAGGGTGAGCAGTTCTTC. This translates into CASALGARKGEQFF.

This clone showed up just a few times. The rearrangement links TRBV4-1 to TRBJ1-4, with D possibly TRBD1 on 5 matching bases. The length of the CDR3 is 14 residues. The V gene's germline CDR1 is MGHRA and CDR2 YSYEKL. Trimming pared 0 bases from V and 10 bases from J, leaving 12 bases between. For the CDR3, the DNA is TGCGCCAGCAGCCAAGATTTGGAGGGGAGAAAACTGTTTTTT. It encodes CASSQDLEGRKLFF.

The rearrangement uses TRBV28 and TRBJ2-3, with 12 bases identical to TRBD2. Germline assignment: CDR1 MDHEN and CDR2 SYDVKM. V trimming: 6 bases; J trimming: 2 bases; junction bases outside the gene matches: 12. The CDR3 loop spans 18 amino acids. CDR3 region: CASSPWASGRAFTDTQYF. For the CDR3, the DNA is TGTGCCAGCAGCCCATGGGCTAGCGGGAGGGCCTTCACAGATACGCAGTATTTT.

The rearrangement links TRBV6-5 to TRBJ1-5; weak D call: TRBD1 (6 bases). Between the trimmed V and J ends, which lost 6 bases and 3 bases, there was a span of 12 bases. The CDR3 spans 14 residues. Germline V lookup: CDR1 MNHEY, CDR2 SVGAGI. The CDR3 reads CASRPTGANQPQHF. CDR3 nucleotides: TGTGCCAGCAGACCGACAGGAGCCAATCAGCCCCAGCATTTT.

The rearrangement joins TRBV2 to TRBJ2-7, with D uncertain. The length of the CDR3 is 11 residues. CDR1 is SNHLY, CDR2 FYNNEI, per germline. The V end lost 1 base, the J end lost 7 bases, and 5 bases lay between the germline ends. The DNA of the CDR3 is TGTGCCAGCAGTGAAGTCCGGGAGCAGTACTTC. This codes for CASSEVREQYF.

V usage is TRBV3-1 (or the pseudogene TRBV3-2) and J usage is TRBJ1-2; D not certain. CDR3 length: 13 amino acids. Germline-derived CDR1 and CDR2 are LGHDT and YNNKEL (reference sequence). Trimming pared 1 base from V and 8 bases from J, leaving 11 bases between. In nucleotides, the CDR3 is TGTGCCAGCAGCCAAGGCCAGGCGGGGGGCTACACCTTC. As protein: CASSQGQAGGYTF.

The rearrangement joins TRBV6-2 or TRBV6-3 to TRBJ2-3; possible D gene TRBD1, 5 bases. V dropped 4 bases and J dropped 1 base, with 18 bases sitting between them. The CDR3 is 17 amino acids. Germline V gives CDR1 MNHEY, CDR2 SVGEGT. For the CDR3, the DNA is TGTGCCAGCAGTTTCACTGGTCCCCCACAGGGCACAGATACGCAGTATTTT. Its protein is CASSFTGPPQGTDTQYF.

The chain uses TRBV7-3 and TRBJ2-1, with D perhaps TRBD2 (6 bases). Trimming cost V 3 bases and J 4 bases, with 19 bases left between them. CDR1 and CDR2 from the germline V gene are SGHTA and FQGTGA. This CDR3 is 17 amino acids long. CDR3 coding DNA: TGTGCCAGCAGCTTCCAATCCGGGGCAGCGGGTTACAATGAGCAGTTCTTC. Its protein is CASSFQSGAAGYNEQFF.

The sample holds one count of this clone. The V and J genes are TRBV30 and TRBJ1-2; 8 bases fit TRBD1. CDR1 and CDR2 (germline): GTSNPN, SVGIG (reference sequence). V trimming: 8 bases; J trimming: 3 bases; junction bases outside the gene matches: 11. The length of the CDR3 is 14 residues. This CDR3 is CAGQGTGGDYGYTF. CDR3 bases: TGTGCCGGGCAAGGGACAGGTGGGGACTATGGCTACACCTTC.

Comment on this clone: Compared with germline, one end of the junction differs, possibly owing to a read error. The chain links TRBV25-1 to TRBJ2-1; 9 bases are a match to TRBD2. This CDR3 contains 17 residues. Germline CDR1 MGHDK, CDR2 SYGVNS. In DNA, the CDR3 is TGTGCCAGCAGTGAGCCCCGACTAGCGGTATGTTACAGTGAGCAGTTCTTC. Protein sequence: CASSEPRLAVCYSEQFF.

The V gene is TRBV6-2 or TRBV6-3, the J gene TRBJ1-2, with a weak D call TRBD1 (6 bases). V was pared by 4 bases and J by 7 bases, with 19 bases between. Germline CDR1 and CDR2: MNHEY and SVGEGT. The CDR3 length is 15 residues. Written as DNA, the CDR3 is TGTGCCAGCAGTTTTCGGGACACTAATTTTGGTGGCTACACCTTC. Protein sequence: CASSFRDTNFGGYTF.

J is TRBJ2-1 and V is TRBV7-2; 9 positions agree with TRBD2. The CDR3 contains 16 residues. CDR1 and CDR2 (germline): SGHTA, FQGNSA. V shed 5 bases, J shed 0 bases, and the junction held 5 bases outside the gene matches. This CDR3 reads CASSVHSGSSYNEQFF. CDR3 in DNA: TGTGCCAGCAGCGTACATAGCGGGAGCTCCTACAATGAGCAGTTCTTC.

CDR3 sequence reads: CASSTTSGRRGDTQYF. Here the CDR3 DNA reads TGTGCCAGCAGTACGACTAGCGGGAGGCGAGGAGATACGCAGTATTTT. V usage is TRBV5-6 and J usage is TRBJ2-3; 13 bases align to TRBD2. CDR3 size: 16 residues. V dropped 5 bases and J dropped 5; count of bases not matched to a gene: 8. Germline-derived CDR1 and CDR2 are SGHDT and YYEEEE.

This chain connects TRBV4-1 to TRBJ2-7; 11 nucleotides align to TRBD2. The CDR3 covers 17 residues. J lost 6 bases, V lost 0 bases, and 10 bases had no gene match. Germline CDR1 MGHRA, CDR2 YSYEKL. CDR3 loop: CASSQEVSGRARSEQYF. The CDR3 DNA reads TGCGCCAGCAGCCAAGAAGTTAGCGGGAGGGCCAGGAGCGAGCAGTACTTC.

The chain recombines TRBV2 with TRBJ2-7, with 10 positions matching TRBD1. V was clipped by 5 bases and J by 5 bases; unmatched bases: 6. The CDR3 is 14 amino acids. Germline V lookup: CDR1 SNHLY, CDR2 FYNNEI. CDR3 DNA sequence: TGTGCCAGCAGTATGAGGACAGGGGGAGACGAGCAGTACTTC. Its translation is CASSMRTGGDEQYF.

This chain connects TRBV4-3 to TRBJ2-3; TRBD2 agrees at 12 bases. The CDR3 contains 13 residues. V dropped 8 bases and J dropped 3; count of bases not matched to a gene: 0. Germline loops: CDR1 LGHNA, CDR2 YSLEER. CDR3 region: CASGLAGTDTQYF. Written as DNA, the CDR3 is TGCGCCAGCGGACTAGCGGGAACAGATACGCAGTATTTT.

The chain uses TRBV23-1 and TRBJ1-4; weak D call: TRBD1 (5 bases). TRBV23-1 carries the ORF label, with uncertain function. Trimming cost V 3 bases and J 5 bases, with 13 bases left between them. The CDR3 consists of 15 residues. The CDR3 loop is CASSQTGGENEKLFF. The CDR3 DNA is TGCGCCAGCAGTCAGACGGGGGGGGAAAATGAAAAACTGTTTTTT.

The rearrangement joins TRBV2 to TRBJ2-5, with a tentative D call TRBD1 (6 bases). The CDR3 runs to 15 residues. The germline CDR1 and CDR2 sequences are SNHLY and FYNNEI. With 2 bases removed from V and 6 bases from J, the gap between germline ends came to 16 bases. The CDR3 DNA sequence: TGTGCCAGCAGTGAAAGAACAGGGATGGAAAAGACCCAGTACTTC. Its protein product is CASSERTGMEKTQYF.

This chain uses TRBV19 with TRBJ2-1; 8 bases align to TRBD1. CDR1 and CDR2 from the germline V gene are LNHDA and SQIVND (reference sequence). The trim removed 5 bases at V and 2 bases at J, leaving 5 bases unmatched. The CDR3 is 15 residues long. In nucleotides, the CDR3 is TGTGCCAGTAGTTTCGACAGGGGCGCCTACAATGAGCAGTTCTTC. Translation: CASSFDRGAYNEQFF.

About this clone: Other nucleotide sequences in the sample specify the same CDR3. Here the CDR3 DNA reads TGTGCCAGCAGCTCAGGACTAGCGGGCTACGAGCAGTACTTC. The encoded protein is CASSSGLAGYEQYF. The chain carries TRBV7-2 and TRBJ2-7, with TRBD2 matching 11 bases. The CDR3 has 14 residues. The V gene end was trimmed by 4 bases and the J gene end by 3 bases; junction bases not matched to a gene: 2. In germline, CDR1 is SGHTA, CDR2 FQGNSA.

This clone was recorded only once. The identical CDR3 is also encoded by other nucleotide sequences in the sample. The chain uses TRBV11-2 and TRBJ2-1; no definite D call. Trimming cost V 1 base and J 8 bases, with 3 bases left between them. The germline gives CDR1 SGHAT, CDR2 FQNNGV. CDR3 length equals 11 residues. CDR3 coding DNA: TGTGCCAGCAGCTTAGTCGATGAGCAGTTCTTC. Protein sequence: CASSLVDEQFF.

The rearrangement links TRBV21-1 to TRBJ2-7; the D segment call TRBD1 is taken from the table without a DNA check. TRBV21-1 is tagged as a pseudogene. This CDR3 is 13 amino acids long. CDR3 DNA: TGTGCCAGCAGCAATCAGGGCTCCTACGAGCAGTACTTC. Translated: CASSNQGSYEQYF.

The gene calls are TRBV25-1 and TRBJ2-5, with D perhaps matching TRBD1 (5 bases). V lost 4 bases and J 6 bases, leaving 15 bases between the germline ends. The CDR3 contains 14 residues. From germline, CDR1 is MGHDK and CDR2 SYGVNS. CDR3 coding DNA: TGTGCCAGCAGTGTGGGGCAGCATGAAAAGACCCAGTACTTC. Amino acids: CASSVGQHEKTQYF.

The chain joins TRBV19 to TRBJ2-3; 8 bases fit TRBD1. This CDR3 comprises 14 residues. V gave up 7 bases and J gave up 0 bases; unmatched junction bases: 3. CDR1 is LNHDA, CDR2 SQIVND, per germline (reference sequence). CDR3 sequence reads: CASTRTGSTDTQYF. CDR3 DNA sequence: TGTGCCAGTACCAGGACAGGGAGCACAGATACGCAGTATTTT.

This rearrangement joins TRBV5-8 to TRBJ2-7; 13 bases line up with TRBD2. J gave up 2 bases and V 4 bases, and 3 bases lay outside the gene matches. This CDR3 contains 15 residues. Germline V gene data show CDR1 as SGHTS and CDR2 as YDEGEE. In DNA, the CDR3 is TGTGCCAGCAGCGTTGGACTAGCGGGAGCCTACGAGCAGTACTTC. It specifies CASSVGLAGAYEQYF.

V and J are TRBV19 and TRBJ2-7; D possibly corresponds to TRBD2 (6 bases). Trimming pared 3 bases from V and 3 bases from J, leaving 6 bases between. Germline V gene sequence: CDR1 LNHDA, CDR2 SQIVND (reference sequence). The CDR3 consists of 12 residues. In DNA form, the CDR3 reads TGTGCCAGTAGTATCGGGAGCTACGAGCAGTACTTC. Protein sequence: CASSIGSYEQYF.

The chain is built from TRBV11-3 and TRBJ2-1; TRBD2 matches 13 bases. This CDR3 region has 15 residues. Germline V gene lookup returns CDR1 SGHNT and CDR2 YENEEA. V was clipped by 5 bases and J by 8 bases; unmatched bases: 6. The CDR3 loop reads CASSAGLAGLDEQFF. The CDR3 region has the DNA TGTGCCAGCAGCGCGGGACTAGCGGGACTGGATGAGCAGTTCTTC.

The CDR3 protein is CASSQSAQGNEQFF. The CDR3 nucleotides read TGTGCCAGCAGCCAGTCGGCGCAGGGAAATGAGCAGTTCTTC. The chain uses TRBV11-1 and TRBJ2-1; maybe TRBD1 (5 bases). CDR3 length: 14 residues. Germline CDR1 reads SGHAT; CDR2 reads FQDESV (reference sequence). Trimming took off 5 bases at V and 7 bases at J, with 15 bases between the two ends. The full variable domain, completed using reference TRBV11-1 and TRBJ2-1, is EAEVAQSPRYKITEKSQAVAFWCDPISGHATLYWYRQILGQGPELLVQFQDESVVDDSQLPKDRFSAERLKGVDSTLKIQPAELGDSAMYLCASSQSAQGNEQFFGPGTRLTVL.

The chain employs TRBV10-3 and TRBJ2-7; 7 nucleotides match TRBD1. CDR3 length: 16 amino acids. Trimming cost V 4 bases and J 6 bases; bases outside gene matches: 15. Looked up from germline, CDR1 is ENHRY and CDR2 is SYGVKD. The CDR3 here is CAISVVYIGQVSEQYF. CDR3 nucleotide sequence: TGTGCCATCAGTGTGGTTTACATAGGACAGGTCTCCGAGCAGTACTTC.

This clone was seen a single time. This rearrangement joins TRBV4-3 to TRBJ1-3, with 7 bases matching TRBD1. The CDR3 is made up of 16 amino acids. Germline loops: CDR1 LGHNA, CDR2 YSLEER. V gave up 3 bases and J gave up 0 bases; unmatched junction bases: 5. The CDR3 DNA follows: TGCGCCAGCAGCCATATCGACAGGGACTCTGGAAACACCATATATTTT. It encodes CASSHIDRDSGNTIYF.